A single sample is the source of the 5 T cell receptor beta chains below, sequenced in a study of T-cell memory formation after mild COVID-19 (dated by TCRdb to the early 2020s). The library came from 5' RACE. TCRdb names Illumina NovaSeq 6000 as the instrument used. The public reads were reanalyzed by TCRdb: fastp trimming at Q25, MiXCR alignment, in-frame beta chains only. Rows matching on CDR3 protein sequence are summarized as one entry with the most common DNA and genes. The table for this sample lists 200,000 to 250,000 distinct CDR3 sequences; 9.5% to 10% of them were counted only once. The ten largest clonotypes hold around 3.3% of the sample. Specimen: PBMCs or a T cell subset sorted from them (not recorded which). These receptors were taken from a man aged 18 to 30 who had mild COVID-19 (a few samples of this study predate the infection). The sample titles of this study are shuffled in the database, so cell type and time point are left out; the donor was told from shared clones.

There are a few counts of this clonotype. The rearrangement uses TRBV7-9 and TRBJ2-5; 12 positions match TRBD2. The CDR3 runs 16 residues. Looked up from germline, CDR1 is SEHNR and CDR2 is FQNEAQ (reference sequence). V lost 6 bases to trimming and J lost 0 bases; unmatched junction nucleotides: 5. The CDR3 is CASSPGTSGYQETQYF. CDR3 sequence (DNA): TGTGCCAGCAGTCCCGGGACTAGCGGGTACCAAGAGACCCAGTACTTC.

The V call is TRBV20-1, the J call TRBJ2-7; 12 bases match TRBD2. The germline V gene encodes CDR1 DFQATT and CDR2 SNEGSKA (reference sequence). This CDR3 has 15 amino acids. V was pared by 6 bases and J by 7 bases, with 13 bases of the junction left unmatched. This CDR3 reads CSAEHVTSGGLEQYF. CDR3 bases: TGCAGTGCGGAGCACGTAACTAGCGGGGGGCTGGAGCAGTACTTC.

This clonotype turned up a few times. The chain is built from TRBV7-6 and TRBJ2-3, with TRBD2 as a possible D gene (6 bases). Germline CDR1 SGHVS, CDR2 FNYEAQ. The CDR3 has 14 amino acids. Deletions cut 5 bases from V and 5 bases from J, with 14 bases between. The chain's CDR3 is CASSPGLGGDTQYF. CDR3 in DNA: TGTGCCAGCAGCCCAGGACTGGGGGGAGATACGCAGTATTTT.

The rearrangement links TRBV15 to TRBJ1-5; tentative D call: TRBD1 (5 bases). The ends were cut back, 1 base at V and 7 bases at J, with 17 bases in the middle. The germline CDR1 and CDR2 sequences are LNHNV and YYDKDF (reference sequence). CDR3 length: 16 amino acids. In nucleotides, the CDR3 is TGTGCCACCAGCAGAGCGCTGGAGAGGGGAGAACAGCCCCAGCATTTT. It specifies CATSRALERGEQPQHF.

This clonotype was seen a handful of times. The chain carries TRBV3-1 and TRBJ2-1; possibly TRBD1 for D (5 bases). Between the trimmed V and J ends, which lost 4 bases and 9 bases, there was a span of 16 bases. Germline V gene data show CDR1 as LGHDT and CDR2 as YNNKEL (reference sequence). CDR3 length equals 14 residues. CDR3 amino acids: CASSRPDGASEQFF. The CDR3 DNA reads TGTGCCAGCAGCCGTCCCGATGGGGCAAGTGAGCAGTTCTTC.